The clone carrying this T cell receptor (beta chain) has just one count. The method was immunoSEQ multiplex PCR; TCRdb's version includes in-frame clones alone and lacks a portion of them. The sample yields 100,000 to 150,000 clones, 75% to 85% seen once. With 5 bases clipped from V and 6 bases from J, the junction kept 12 bases outside the gene matches. This CDR3 region has 16 residues. Germline V lookup: CDR1 SGHTA, CDR2 FQGTGA. This sample is drawn from a study of blood T cell repertoires in COVID-19. The sequencing sample was made of peripheral blood. The genes are TRBV7-3 and TRBJ2-1; 8 bases line up with TRBD2. The clonotype originates from a man in his forties with active or convalescent COVID-19. This CDR3 is CASSPVAGGSSNEQFF. In nucleotides, the CDR3 is TGTGCCAGCAGCCCCGTTGCGGGGGGCTCATCCAATGAGCAGTTCTTC.